There are many counts of the clone carrying this T cell receptor beta chain. As yet, its antigen is unknown. The data were obtained in a study of T cells in Graves' hyperthyroidism and ophthalmopathy. In the study overall: Peripheral blood was taken when the disease was first diagnosed, before any treatment began.

The study defined stable Graves' hyperthyroidism as no ophthalmopathy progression within 18 months. Overall study results and limits: Peripheral blood also featured most of the thyroid clonotypes expanded above 0.001. Model predictions of ophthalmopathy came a median roughly 6.7 months before onset.

RNA transcripts served as the template for amplifying TCR beta CDR3 regions. During a first-round RT-PCR of the TCR CDR3, the HTBI primer set was used. Using its own MiXCR run on the multiplex PCR reads, TCRdb lists one record per CDR3 protein. This sample has more than 300,000 distinct CDR3 sequences, with approximately 15% found just once. CDR1 and CDR2 from the germline V gene are MNHEY and SVGEGT. The CDR3 sequence is 13 residues long. With 2 bases removed from V and 9 bases from J, the gap between germline ends came to 12 bases. The chain is built from TRBV6-2 or TRBV6-3 and TRBJ2-3; weak D call: TRBD2 (6 bases). The clonotype originates from a woman aged 60 to 75 with Graves' hyperthyroidism. Sequencing was carried out using blood. This chain's CDR3 is CASSYAGSPTQYF. The CDR3 nucleotides read TGTGCCAGCAGTTACGCGGGGAGCCCAACGCAGTATTTT.